This entry concerns a single TCR beta chain. The clone's antigen remains unknown. One base away there is no much larger clone; base qualities are not given. The TCR beta CDR3 regions were amplified from the RNA transcripts. The first round of RT-PCR for the TCR CDR3 was performed with the HTBI primer set and the Qiagen OneStep RT-PCR kit. Libraries were constructed in a second round of multiplex PCR, after which size selection and purification were carried out. Paired-end sequencing of the libraries was performed with 100 bp reads on an Illumina HiSeq2000. On the authors' methods: SOAPnuke was used to process the raw data, removing reads that contained adapters or uncalled bases, had a mean Phred below 15, or lacked an exact match to the constant primer or identifier. High-quality paired reads were merged with COPE v1.2.5, and unique nucleotide sequences were defined as clonotypes. MiTCR v1.1 was used to align the clonotypes against IMGT TRBV, TRBD and TRBJ reference segments. The analysis included only V-J combinations with a frequency above 0.0001, which together covered more than 98% of the repertoires. The TCS score was defined as F50 (clonal expansion) divided by E x V (chaos), with BLOSUM62-based TCRdist calculated between CDR3 peptides within each V-J. Welch's t-statistics and random forest reduced around 550 V-J features to under 15, which were used in a naive Bayes classifier (R e1071). TCRdb cleaned the public reads at Q25 with fastp, built clones with MiXCR and kept in-frame beta chains. Rows matching on CDR3 protein sequence are summarized as one entry with the most common DNA and genes. TCRdb's processing, not the study's, gives the V and J calls here. The sample records some 600,000 distinct CDR3 sequences, 11% to 15% of which are singletons. The ten largest clones represent approximately 5.7% of the sample.

This sample was taken from a study of T cells in Graves' hyperthyroidism and ophthalmopathy (dated by TCRdb to about 2019). About the investigation overall: Peripheral blood was sampled at the time of initial diagnosis, prior to any treatment. In addition, the study compared T-cell repertoires in thyroid tissue and in blood from roughly six Graves' hyperthyroidism patients. An independent validation cohort of 18 to 20 hyperthyroidism patients and 17 patients who later progressed to ophthalmopathy tested prospective prediction of ophthalmopathy. For training and testing, the roughly 93 patients in the discovery cohort were randomly divided in a 7:3 ratio. Following sampling, methimazole starting at 30 mg daily was given to hyperthyroidism patients, and high-dose intravenous methylprednisolone was given to ophthalmopathy patients. To identify TCR V-J signatures that set the groups apart, the researchers used a discovery cohort of about a hundred patients, made up of about 44 with Graves' ophthalmopathy and 55 to 65 with stable Graves' hyperthyroidism. The paper reports TCR Vbeta CDR3 sequencing of approximately 140 peripheral blood samples: 40 or so ophthalmopathy, about 75 hyperthyroidism and around 17 progressor patients.

Here is what the overall study found, with its caveats: Most expanded thyroid clonotypes (frequency above 0.001) were also detected in blood, suggesting blood repertoires may reflect thyroid immune responses. A 13 V-J signature model separated ophthalmopathy from stable hyperthyroidism, with 87.88% sensitivity and 81.08% specificity in cross-validation and 80%/75% in testing. In validation, progression to ophthalmopathy was predicted by the model with 65% to 71% sensitivity and about 72% specificity, a median of approximately 6.5 months before onset. Sample size was not statistically predetermined, and blinding of investigators to group allocation was not performed.

V has 6 bases trimmed and J has 6 bases trimmed; junction bases matching no gene number 6. From cysteine to phenylalanine, the CDR3 is 13 amino acids long. CDR3 DNA only is kept here, 39 bases in frame from base 1. The germline V gene specifies SGHAT as CDR1 and FQNNGV as CDR2. Hyperthyroidism patients were newly diagnosed, had a disease duration of under 2 months, and were aged 18 to 65 years. Any patient with an uncontrolled infection, another autoimmune disease, pregnancy or lactation was excluded. Diagnoses were based on clinical symptoms, serum thyroxine and TRAb, thyroid ultrasound and orbital computed tomography. Blood from progressor patients was collected at the time of first diagnosis with hyperthyroidism, before any ophthalmopathy symptoms had appeared. PBMCs were separated from roughly 9.6 ml of fresh peripheral blood using Ficoll-Paque density gradient centrifugation. Progressor patients were first diagnosed with Graves' hyperthyroidism and then developed ophthalmopathy during follow-up. Total RNA was extracted with Trizol reagent, and quality was checked on an Agilent 2100 Bioanalyzer.

This TCR was recovered from a woman aged 25 to 39 with Graves' hyperthyroidism that later progressed to Graves' ophthalmopathy. Sequences were obtained from blood. This chain is built from TRBV11-2 and TRBJ1-1; 8 nucleotides in the junction match TRBD1. The CDR3 protein: CASRITGGPEAFF. The DNA is as follows: TGTGCCAGCAGAATTACAGGGGGGCCTGAAGCTTTCTTT.